Below, 25 T cell receptor beta chains from the same sample are listed, as sequenced in a study of cytomegalovirus exposure and HLA in healthy donors (dated by TCRdb to about 2017). The method was the immunoSEQ multiplex PCR assay. A mixture of 60 forward primers for TCR Vbeta segments and 13 reverse primers for TCR Jbeta segments was used in the multiplex PCR. TCRdb obtained this table from immuneACCESS and retained in-frame rearrangements with V and J assigned. These tables miss some clones; where compared with another copy, unresolved V genes account for less than half of the shortfall, and the remainder is unexplained. The sample table lists around 84,000 clones, less than 85% of them with a count of one. Jointly, the top ten make up 10% to 15% of the sample. Sequenced sample: PBMCs. These receptors originate from a human donor in good health.

This clone was seen a single time. J is TRBJ1-5 and V is TRBV19; 8 nucleotides line up with TRBD1. The CDR3 sequence is 13 residues long. The germline V gene has CDR1 LNHDA and CDR2 SQIVND (reference sequence). The trim removed 6 bases at V and 5 bases at J, leaving 3 bases unmatched. In DNA form, the CDR3 reads TGTGCCAGTAGAGACAGGGGCCATCAGCCCCAGCATTTT. Protein sequence: CASRDRGHQPQHF.

The chain uses TRBV5-1 and TRBJ2-3; possibly TRBD2 for D (5 bases). This CDR3 region has 13 residues. CDR1 SGHRS and CDR2 YFSETQ come from the germline V gene. V was trimmed by 7 bases and J by 0 bases, leaving 9 bases between them. CDR3 region: CASARDSTDTQYF. In nucleotides, the CDR3 is TGCGCCAGCGCCCGGGATAGCACAGATACGCAGTATTTT.

This clone was seen a handful of times. V is TRBV5-5 and J is TRBJ2-1, with 7 positions matching TRBD2. The V gene's germline CDR1 is SGHKS and CDR2 YYEKEE (reference sequence). The CDR3 covers 14 residues. V shed 4 bases, J shed 3 bases, and the junction held 4 bases outside the gene matches. CDR3 DNA sequence: TGTGCCAGCAGCGCCGGGGGGTACTACAATGAGCAGTTCTTC. This gives the protein CASSAGGYYNEQFF.

This chain connects TRBV6-1 to TRBJ2-3; 15 bases match TRBD2. Germline CDR1 reads MNHNS; CDR2 reads SASEGT. V lost 0 bases and J lost 6; bases outside the gene matches: 4. This CDR3 contains 17 residues. The CDR3 DNA follows: TGTGCCAGCAGTGAAGCAGAAGGACTAGCGGGGGGGGATACGCAGTATTTT. This gives the protein CASSEAEGLAGGDTQYF.

The V call is TRBV5-1, the J call TRBJ2-7; D is perhaps TRBD1 (6 bases). This CDR3 has 14 amino acids. Germline lookup yields CDR1 SGHRS and CDR2 YFSETQ. Trimming took 2 bases from V and 6 from J, leaving 15 bases between them. CDR3 DNA: TGCGCCAGCAGCTTAACCGGGACACCCTCCGAGCAGTACTTC. The encoded protein is CASSLTGTPSEQYF.

The V gene is TRBV27, the J gene TRBJ1-1; D is possibly TRBD1 (6 bases). Trimming removed 3 bases from V and 0 bases from J, with 11 bases in between. The CDR3 covers 15 residues. Germline-derived CDR1 and CDR2 are MNHEY and SMNVEV (reference sequence). The CDR3 sequence: CASSFFPGVNTEAFF. CDR3 DNA sequence: TGTGCCAGCAGTTTTTTTCCAGGGGTGAACACTGAAGCTTTCTTT.

This clone was seen at least ten times. The chain uses TRBV11-2 and TRBJ2-5, with 8 bases fitting TRBD2. The CDR3 consists of 16 residues. V lost 1 base to trimming and J lost 4 bases; unmatched junction nucleotides: 8. Germline V gene lookup returns CDR1 SGHAT and CDR2 FQNNGV. For the CDR3, the DNA is TGTGCCAGCAGCTTAGGTACAGCGGGGGCACTAGAGACCCAGTACTTC. Protein sequence: CASSLGTAGALETQYF.

This clone was detected once. The chain combines TRBV5-4 with TRBJ2-7, with 7 bases aligning to TRBD1. The junction had 2 bases not matched to a gene; V was cut back by 0 bases and J by 2 bases. Germline V gene lookup returns CDR1 SGHNT and CDR2 YYREEE (reference sequence). This CDR3 contains 14 residues. The CDR3 DNA reads as TGTGCCAGCAGCTTGGGGACAGGACCCTACGAGCAGTACTTC. This gives the protein CASSLGTGPYEQYF. Variable domain in full (rest from reference TRBV5-4 and TRBJ2-7): ETGVTQSPTHLIKTRGQQVTLRCSSQSGHNTVSWYQQALGQGPQFIFQYYREEENGRGNFPPRFSGLQFPNYSSELNVNALELDDSALYLCASSLGTGPYEQYFGPGTRLTVT.

This rearrangement joins TRBV12-5 to TRBJ2-2, with 7 bases lining up with TRBD1. The germline gives CDR1 LGHNT, CDR2 FRNRAP. The CDR3 spans 15 residues. Losses at the gene ends were 10 bases for V and 1 base for J; bases not matched to a gene: 9. The CDR3 nucleotides are TGTGCTACCCTCCGGGGACAGTGGAACACCGGGGAGCTGTTTTTT. It codes for CATLRGQWNTGELFF.

This rearrangement joins TRBV29-1 to TRBJ2-2; 7 nucleotides line up with TRBD1. Per the germline V gene, CDR1 is SQVTM and CDR2 is ANQGSEA. V was clipped by 6 bases and J by 6 bases; unmatched bases: 4. The CDR3 loop spans 12 amino acids. The CDR3 loop is CSVLTGAGELFF. The CDR3 nucleotides are TGCAGCGTCCTTACAGGGGCCGGGGAGCTGTTTTTT.

This sequence joins TRBV4-2 and TRBJ2-7, with 7 bases matching TRBD2. Germline V gene sequence: CDR1 LGHNA, CDR2 YNFKEQ. Trimming took 0 bases from V and 0 from J; bases not matched to a gene: 11. The CDR3 totals 18 residues. Written as DNA, the CDR3 is TGTGCCAGCAGCCAAGACGCGACGGGGGGATCCCTCTCCTACGAGCAGTACTTC. Protein sequence: CASSQDATGGSLSYEQYF.

The rearrangement joins TRBV18 to TRBJ1-5; maybe TRBD1 (5 bases). V was pared by 3 bases and J by 5 bases, with 17 bases between. This CDR3 region has 16 residues. Germline-derived CDR1 and CDR2 are KGHSH and LQKENI. The CDR3 DNA reads as TGTGCCAGCTCACCCCCCCCGGGGGGGGTGGATCAGCCCCAGCATTTT. Encoded protein: CASSPPPGGVDQPQHF.

This clone was counted once. The V gene is TRBV28, the J gene TRBJ1-3, with D tentatively TRBD1 (6 bases). Germline CDR1 and CDR2: MDHEN and SYDVKM. The CDR3 runs to 16 residues. Between the trimmed V and J ends, which lost 5 bases and 5 bases, there was a span of 19 bases. The CDR3 reads CASSPPGQTLRNTIYF. In DNA, the CDR3 is TGTGCCAGCAGTCCCCCGGGACAAACCTTGAGAAACACCATATATTTT.

The V gene is TRBV2, the J gene TRBJ1-4; a possible D gene is TRBD1 (6 bases). V was cut by 3 bases and J by 6 bases, with 20 bases left in between. Germline V gene lookup returns CDR1 SNHLY and CDR2 FYNNEI. CDR3 length: 17 residues. CDR3: CASSDRTSQGTDEKLFF. The CDR3 DNA is TGTGCCAGCAGTGATAGAACGTCCCAGGGGACCGATGAAAAACTGTTTTTT.

The chain recombines TRBV11-3 with TRBJ1-1; D might be TRBD1 (5 bases). CDR1 is SGHNT, CDR2 YENEEA, per germline. The CDR3 is made up of 13 amino acids. The V end was cut by 8 bases, the J end by 1 base, with 11 bases between. DNA of the CDR3: TGTGCCAGCGTTAAACAGGAGAACACTGAAGCTTTCTTT. Encoded protein: CASVKQENTEAFF.

This chain joins TRBV11-2 and TRBJ2-1, with D possibly being TRBD2 (7 bases). Trimming cost V 8 bases and J 9 bases, with 29 bases left between them. The CDR3 is 17 amino acids. Germline V CDR1 and CDR2: SGHAT, FQNNGV. The CDR3, as DNA: TGTGCCAGCTTGCTGGGGGAGGGGGGGCCGTTTTCCAGTGAGCAGTTCTTC. Its protein product is CASLLGEGGPFSSEQFF.

The V and J genes are TRBV5-4 and TRBJ2-5, with 12 bases that match TRBD2. The V segment lost 2 bases and the J segment 0 bases; nucleotides outside the gene matches: 2. CDR3 length: 16 amino acids. Germline V gives CDR1 SGHNT, CDR2 YYREEE (reference sequence). CDR3 protein: CASSFTSGGNQETQYF. In DNA form, the CDR3 reads TGTGCCAGCAGCTTTACTAGCGGGGGGAACCAAGAGACCCAGTACTTC.

The chain has TRBV5-1 and TRBJ2-5; D is ambiguous. Germline V gene sequence: CDR1 SGHRS, CDR2 YFSETQ. CDR3 length: 15 amino acids. Trimming pared 4 bases from V and 3 bases from J, leaving 16 bases between. The CDR3 nucleotides read TGCGCCAGCAGCCGAAATTCACACACAAAAGAGACCCAGTACTTC. It translates to CASSRNSHTKETQYF.

The chain combines TRBV11-1 with TRBJ2-7, with 7 bases fitting TRBD1. CDR1 is SGHAT, CDR2 FQDESV, per germline (reference sequence). The CDR3 has 14 residues. Trimming took 1 base from V and 4 from J; bases not matched to a gene: 4. The CDR3 DNA sequence: TGTGCCAGCAGCTTAGAGGGACAGCGTTACGAGCAGTACTTC. As protein: CASSLEGQRYEQYF. Variable domain in full (rest from reference TRBV11-1 and TRBJ2-7): EAEVAQSPRYKITEKSQAVAFWCDPISGHATLYWYRQILGQGPELLVQFQDESVVDDSQLPKDRFSAERLKGVDSTLKIQPAELGDSAMYLCASSLEGQRYEQYFGPGTRLTVT.

The chain combines TRBV7-8 with TRBJ1-1; no firm D call. The V end was cut by 8 bases, the J end by 1 base, with 8 bases between. The CDR3 is 12 residues long. CDR1 is SGHVS and CDR2 is FQNEAQ in the germline V gene. In nucleotides, the CDR3 is TGTGCCAGCGGCCCACAGAACACTGAAGCTTTCTTT. It specifies CASGPQNTEAFF.

V and J are TRBV7-2 and TRBJ1-3; D call uncertain. Trimming removed 0 bases at V and 1 base at J, with 13 bases between. CDR3 size: 17 residues. CDR1 is SGHTA, CDR2 FQGNSA, per germline. In DNA, the CDR3 is TGTGCCAGCAGCTTAGCCGGGGTGTTTGTTTCTGGAAACACCATATATTTT. It specifies CASSLAGVFVSGNTIYF.

The V call is TRBV5-4, the J call TRBJ2-7, with D uncertain. Per germline, CDR1 SGHNT and CDR2 YYREEE (reference sequence). The CDR3 has 12 residues. Between the trimmed V and J ends, which lost 3 bases and 0 bases, there was a span of 4 bases. The DNA for the CDR3 is TGTGCCAGCAGCTCCAGCTCCTACGAGCAGTACTTC. Protein: CASSSSSYEQYF.

The table lists this clone with a few counts. V and J are TRBV5-4 and TRBJ1-6; TRBD1 matches 7 bases. This CDR3 spans 15 amino acids. J was trimmed by 9 bases and V by 1 base; bases with no gene match: 7. The germline CDR1 and CDR2 sequences are SGHNT and YYREEE (reference sequence). CDR3 residues: CASSLNDREISPLHF. CDR3 nucleotide sequence: TGTGCCAGCAGCTTGAATGACAGGGAGATTTCACCCCTCCACTTT.

This clone was counted between two and nine times. V usage is TRBV9 and J usage is TRBJ1-6; D possibly corresponds to TRBD1 (6 bases). The V end lost 0 bases, the J end lost 10 bases, and 17 bases lay between the germline ends. Germline CDR1 SGDLS, CDR2 YYNGEE. The CDR3 has 16 amino acids. The CDR3 sequence: CASSVGPGHPVSPLHF. In DNA form, the CDR3 reads TGTGCCAGCAGCGTAGGGCCGGGACATCCTGTCTCACCCCTCCACTTT.

This chain links TRBV5-1 with TRBJ1-2; TRBD1 is a possible D gene (6 bases). The length of the CDR3 is 13 residues. V lost 4 bases and J 8 bases, leaving 15 bases between the germline ends. In germline, CDR1 is SGHRS, CDR2 YFSETQ. CDR3 in DNA: TGCGCCAGCAGCCGTGGGGGCTCGGAAGGCTACACCTTC. Translating it yields CASSRGGSEGYTF.